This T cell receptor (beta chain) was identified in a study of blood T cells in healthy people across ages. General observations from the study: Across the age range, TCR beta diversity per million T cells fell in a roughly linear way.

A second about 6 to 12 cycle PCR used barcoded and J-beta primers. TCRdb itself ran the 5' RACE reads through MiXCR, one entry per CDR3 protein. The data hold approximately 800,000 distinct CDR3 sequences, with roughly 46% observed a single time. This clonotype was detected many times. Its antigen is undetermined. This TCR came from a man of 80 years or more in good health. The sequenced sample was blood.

The CDR3 loop is CAIKGGLTDTQYF. In nucleotides, the CDR3 is TGTGCCATCAAAGGAGGACTCACAGATACGCAGTATTTT. V is TRBV10-3 and J is TRBJ2-3; maybe TRBD2 (5 bases). Germline CDR1 is ENHRY and CDR2 is SYGVKD. Trimming pared 7 bases from V and 2 bases from J, leaving 10 bases between. This CDR3 region has 13 residues.